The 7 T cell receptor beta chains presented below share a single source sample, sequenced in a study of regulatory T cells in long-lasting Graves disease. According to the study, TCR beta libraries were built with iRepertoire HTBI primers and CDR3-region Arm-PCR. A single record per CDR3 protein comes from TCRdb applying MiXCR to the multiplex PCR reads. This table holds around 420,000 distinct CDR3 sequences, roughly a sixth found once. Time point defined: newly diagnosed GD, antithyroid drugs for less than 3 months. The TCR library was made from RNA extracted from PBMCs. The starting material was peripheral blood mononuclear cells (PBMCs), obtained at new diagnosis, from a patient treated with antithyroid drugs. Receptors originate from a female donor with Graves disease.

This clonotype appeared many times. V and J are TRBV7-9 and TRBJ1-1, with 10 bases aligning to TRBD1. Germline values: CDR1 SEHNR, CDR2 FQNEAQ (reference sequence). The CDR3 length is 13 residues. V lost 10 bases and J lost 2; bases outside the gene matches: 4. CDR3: CAIRQGANTEAFF. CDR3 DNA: TGTGCCATCAGACAGGGGGCCAACACTGAAGCTTTCTTT.

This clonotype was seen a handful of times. The CDR3 protein is CASSPPGLSSYNEQFF. The CDR3 region has the DNA TGTGCCAGCTCACCACCGGGACTGAGCTCCTACAATGAGCAGTTCTTC. V gene TRBV18 combines with J gene TRBJ2-1, with D possibly TRBD2 on 6 matching bases. The CDR3 is 16 residues long. Germline loops: CDR1 KGHSH, CDR2 LQKENI. Trimming removed 0 bases from V and 0 bases from J, with 9 bases in between.

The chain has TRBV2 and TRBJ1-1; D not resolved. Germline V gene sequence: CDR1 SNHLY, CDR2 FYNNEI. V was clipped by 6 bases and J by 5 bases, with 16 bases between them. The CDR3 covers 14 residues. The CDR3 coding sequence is TGTGCCAGCAGCTCACGAGGAGGCGCAACTGAAGCTTTCTTT. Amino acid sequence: CASSSRGGATEAFF. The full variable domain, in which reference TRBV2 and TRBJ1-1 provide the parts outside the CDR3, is EPEVTQTPSHQVTQMGQEVILRCVPISNHLYFYWYRQILGQKVEFLVSFYNNEISEKSEIFDDQFSVERPDGSNFTLKIRSTKLEDSAMYFCASSSRGGATEAFFGQGTRLTVV.

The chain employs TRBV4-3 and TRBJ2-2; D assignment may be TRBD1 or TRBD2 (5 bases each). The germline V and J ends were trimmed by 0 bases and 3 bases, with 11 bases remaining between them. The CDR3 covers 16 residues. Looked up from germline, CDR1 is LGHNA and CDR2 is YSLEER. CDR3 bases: TGCGCCAGCAGCCAAGACACAGGCGGGTACACCGGGGAGCTGTTTTTT. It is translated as CASSQDTGGYTGELFF.

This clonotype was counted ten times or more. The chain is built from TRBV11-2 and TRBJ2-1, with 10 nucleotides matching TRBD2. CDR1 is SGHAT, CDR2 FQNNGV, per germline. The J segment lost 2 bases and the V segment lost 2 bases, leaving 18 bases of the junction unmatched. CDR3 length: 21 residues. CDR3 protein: CASSLYKPPPASGGTYNEQFF. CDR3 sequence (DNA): TGTGCCAGCAGCTTATATAAACCCCCGCCGGCTAGCGGGGGAACCTACAATGAGCAGTTCTTC. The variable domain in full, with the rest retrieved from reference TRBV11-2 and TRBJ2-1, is EAGVAQSPRYKIIEKRQSVAFWCNPISGHATLYWYQQILGQGPKLLIQFQNNGVVDDSQLPKDRFSAERLKGVDSTLKIQPAKLEDSAVYLCASSLYKPPPASGGTYNEQFFGPGTRLTVL.

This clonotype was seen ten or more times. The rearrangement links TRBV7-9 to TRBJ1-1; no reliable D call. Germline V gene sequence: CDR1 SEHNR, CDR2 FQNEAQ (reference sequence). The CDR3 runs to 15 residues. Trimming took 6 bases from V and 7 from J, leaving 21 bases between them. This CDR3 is CASRFSGVAAGEAFF. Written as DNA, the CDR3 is TGTGCCAGCAGATTTAGCGGAGTGGCAGCTGGTGAAGCTTTCTTT.

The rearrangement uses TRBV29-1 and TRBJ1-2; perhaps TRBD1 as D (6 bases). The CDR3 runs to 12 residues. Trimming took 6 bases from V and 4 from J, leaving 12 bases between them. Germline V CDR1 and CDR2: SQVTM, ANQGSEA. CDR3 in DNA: TGCAGCGTCGCCGACAGGCCCTATGGCTACACCTTC. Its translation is CSVADRPYGYTF.